A few counts support the clone carrying this T cell receptor (beta chain). Its antigen is currently unknown. The sample originates from a study of T cells in tumors after PD-1 blockade. Study background: No patient had prior checkpoint blockade, systemic immunosuppression, or radiotherapy within 4 weeks. Patients received pembrolizumab 200 mg every 3 weeks or cemiplimab 350 mg every 2 weeks. Findings and limits, study-wide: In squamous cell carcinoma, about 50% of expanded exhausted clones were novel versus around 31% of other expanded CD8+ clones.

Trimming stripped 2 bases from V and 3 bases from J, with 7 bases between. The length of the CDR3 is 13 residues. Only in-frame clones appear in the TCRdb table, and some are missing; sequencing was by immunoSEQ multiplex PCR. Seen here are some 4,900 clones, 60% to 75% observed once, and the top ten hold approximately 30%. This chain uses TRBV12-3 or TRBV12-4 with TRBJ1-1; no definite D call. The clonotype originates from a human donor with cutaneous squamous cell carcinoma. The sequencing here drew on tumor tissue, taken before anti-PD-1 treatment. This CDR3 reads CASSLKGDTEAFF. In DNA form, the CDR3 reads TGTGCCAGCAGTTTAAAGGGAGACACTGAAGCTTTCTTT.